This T cell receptor beta chain was captured by sequencing in a study of CD8 T cells in Susac syndrome. Study-wide findings and caveats: The study conceded that relatively few individuals underwent its TCR sequencing and HLA analysis. Clonal expansion was missing from Susac syndrome CD4+ T cell repertoires.

A quantity of roughly 0.5 to 1 ug RNA underwent reverse transcription using random hexamers. TCRdb re-derived calls from the immunoSEQ multiplex PCR reads in MiXCR, one entry per CDR3 protein. The table includes 150,000 to 200,000 distinct CDR3 sequences, about 91% detected once. As concerns this clonotype: Antigen unknown.

Germline V lookup: CDR1 SGHNT, CDR2 YYREEE (reference sequence). Deletions cut 6 bases from V and 4 bases from J, with 22 bases between. CDR3 length equals 17 residues. The chain recombines TRBV5-4 with TRBJ2-2; tentatively, D is TRBD2 (7 bases). Sequencing input: CD4+ T cells from PBMCs. The sequence came from a human donor with Susac syndrome. The CDR3 nucleotides read TGTGCCAGCACCGTGACCGGGGGGCCAGCTGCCACCGGGGAGCTGTTTTTT. Translating gives CASTVTGGPAATGELFF. The full variable domain, rest sourced from reference TRBV5-4 and TRBJ2-2, is ETGVTQSPTHLIKTRGQQVTLRCSSQSGHNTVSWYQQALGQGPQFIFQYYREEENGRGNFPPRFSGLQFPNYSSELNVNALELDDSALYLCASTVTGGPAATGELFFGEGSRLTVL.